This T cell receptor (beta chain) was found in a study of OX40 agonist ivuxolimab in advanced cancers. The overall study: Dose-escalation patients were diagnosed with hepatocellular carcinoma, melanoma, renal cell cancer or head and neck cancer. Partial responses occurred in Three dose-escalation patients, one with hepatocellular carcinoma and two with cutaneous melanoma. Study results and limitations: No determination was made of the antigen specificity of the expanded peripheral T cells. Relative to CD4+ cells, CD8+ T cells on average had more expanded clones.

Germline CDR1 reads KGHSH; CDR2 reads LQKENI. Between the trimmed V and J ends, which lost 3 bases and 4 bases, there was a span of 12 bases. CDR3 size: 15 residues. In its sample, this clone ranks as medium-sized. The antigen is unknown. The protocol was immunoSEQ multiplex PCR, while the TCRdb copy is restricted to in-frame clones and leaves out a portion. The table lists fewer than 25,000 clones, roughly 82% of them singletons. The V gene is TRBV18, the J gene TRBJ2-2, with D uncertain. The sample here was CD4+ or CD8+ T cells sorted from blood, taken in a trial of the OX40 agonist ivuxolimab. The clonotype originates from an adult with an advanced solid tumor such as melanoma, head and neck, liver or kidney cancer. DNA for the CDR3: TGTGCCAGCTCACCCCTTGATACCGCCACCGGGGAGCTGTTTTTT. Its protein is CASSPLDTATGELFF.